A single sample gave rise to the 27 T cell receptor beta chains below, sequenced in a study of blood T cell repertoires in COVID-19. Method: immunoSEQ multiplex PCR; TCRdb's copy keeps in-frame clones and lacks some. The sample holds a few hundred thousand clones, around 87% seen once. The sample was PBMCs or T cells enriched from blood (not recorded which). Receptors originate from a man aged 18 to 30 who had recovered from COVID-19.

V is TRBV7-9 and J is TRBJ2-1; 7 nucleotides match TRBD1. Losses at the gene ends were 5 bases for V and 8 bases for J; bases not matched to a gene: 12. Germline V gives CDR1 SEHNR, CDR2 FQNEAQ (reference sequence). The CDR3 runs 15 residues. CDR3 protein: CASSRDSITLDEQFF. The CDR3 bases are TGTGCCAGCAGCAGGGACAGTATCACGTTAGATGAGCAGTTCTTC. The variable domain in full, with the rest retrieved from reference TRBV7-9 and TRBJ2-1, is DTGVSQNPRHKITKRGQNVTFRCDPISEHNRLYWYRQTLGQGPEFLTYFQNEAQLEKSRLLSDRFSAERPKGSFSTLEIQRTEQGDSAMYLCASSRDSITLDEQFFGPGTRLTVL.

The rearrangement uses TRBV12-3 or TRBV12-4 and TRBJ1-5; a weak D match, TRBD1 (6 bases). The CDR3 is 11 residues long. V gave up 8 bases and J gave up 16 bases, with 18 bases separating them. The CDR3 coding sequence is TGTGCCAGCGGCCTCACAGGGAGTTTACATTTT. It encodes CASGLTGSLHF.

The chain has TRBV20-1 and TRBJ2-7; possibly TRBD1 for D (5 bases). V was clipped by 6 bases and J by 4 bases, with 10 bases between them. CDR3 size: 11 residues. Germline values: CDR1 DFQATT, CDR2 SNEGSKA (reference sequence). The CDR3 region is CSAEQGYEQYF. The CDR3 DNA follows: TGCAGTGCAGAGCAGGGATACGAGCAGTACTTC.

This clone appeared a single time. The chain recombines TRBV7-9 with TRBJ1-4; 7 bases line up with TRBD1. Germline values: CDR1 SEHNR, CDR2 FQNEAQ (reference sequence). The CDR3 loop spans 12 amino acids. The ends lost 5 bases at V and 17 bases at J; junction bases unmatched: 11. CDR3 protein: CASSDGQALGFF. CDR3 DNA: TGTGCCAGCAGCGATGGACAGGCGTTAGGCTTTTTT.

The chain employs TRBV18 and TRBJ1-2; the D gene is possibly TRBD1 (6 bases). Deletions cut 5 bases from V and 7 bases from J, with 17 bases between. The CDR3 extends over 14 amino acids. Germline values: CDR1 KGHSH, CDR2 LQKENI. CDR3 sequence (DNA): TGTGCCAGCTCATACGAACAGGGCCTTCGTGGCTACACCTTC. It specifies CASSYEQGLRGYTF.

This clone was detected a few times. The chain uses TRBV6-5 and TRBJ2-7; 7 bases align to TRBD1. V shed 6 bases and J 3 bases; nucleotides not matched to a gene: 8. The CDR3 is made up of 14 amino acids. The germline gives CDR1 MNHEY, CDR2 SVGAGI. The CDR3 is CASSADRTIYEQYF. CDR3 in DNA: TGTGCCAGCAGCGCGGACAGGACCATCTACGAGCAGTACTTC.

This clone has just one count. The V call is TRBV5-4, the J call TRBJ2-3, with TRBD2 matching 12 bases. The V gene end was trimmed by 0 bases and the J gene end by 7 bases; junction bases not matched to a gene: 3. The germline V gene has CDR1 SGHNT and CDR2 YYREEE (reference sequence). This CDR3 spans 15 amino acids. The CDR3 region is CASSLGLAGVNTQYF. CDR3 nucleotides: TGTGCCAGCAGCTTGGGACTAGCGGGAGTAAATACGCAGTATTTT.

The rearrangement uses TRBV19 and TRBJ2-3; D remains ambiguous. Trimming removed 5 bases from V and 2 bases from J, with 5 bases in between. The CDR3 is made up of 12 amino acids. Germline loops: CDR1 LNHDA, CDR2 SQIVND (reference sequence). The CDR3: CASSALTDTQYF. The CDR3 DNA is TGTGCCAGTAGTGCACTCACAGATACGCAGTATTTT.

The V and J genes are TRBV3-1 (or the pseudogene TRBV3-2) and TRBJ2-7, with 10 nucleotides matching TRBD2. Germline-derived CDR1 and CDR2 are LGHDT and YNNKEL (reference sequence). CDR3 size: 16 residues. Trimming took 3 bases from V and 4 from J; bases not matched to a gene: 9. The CDR3, as DNA: TGTGCCAGCAGCCATAAGACTAGCGGGCGTAGGTACGAGCAGTACTTC. Protein: CASSHKTSGRRYEQYF.

The chain has TRBV7-2 and TRBJ2-2, with TRBD2 as a possible D gene (6 bases). CDR3 size: 15 residues. Germline V gene data show CDR1 as SGHTA and CDR2 as FQGNSA. The V and J ends lost 6 bases and 7 bases respectively, with 18 bases between them. The CDR3 DNA reads TGTGCCAGCAGTCCCCAGTCGGGGGTCGGCGGGGAGCTGTTTTTT. This sequence encodes CASSPQSGVGGELFF.

V gene TRBV20-1 combines with J gene TRBJ2-1, with D possibly being TRBD2 (6 bases). The CDR3 has 14 residues. Trimming cost V 3 bases and J 5 bases, with 14 bases left between them. Germline V lookup: CDR1 DFQATT, CDR2 SNEGSKA (reference sequence). In DNA form, the CDR3 reads TGCAGTGCTAGTGGTGGAGGAGGGCACAATGAGCAGTTCTTC. Translation gives CSASGGGGHNEQFF.

The chain uses TRBV7-3 and TRBJ2-7, with D possibly matching TRBD2 (5 bases). The CDR3 runs 14 residues. Deletions cut 5 bases from V and 6 bases from J, with 17 bases between. Germline assignment: CDR1 SGHTA and CDR2 FQGTGA. The CDR3 region is CASSPRGEGSEQYF. CDR3 nucleotide sequence: TGTGCCAGCAGCCCACGAGGCGAGGGAAGCGAGCAGTACTTC.

The V and J genes are TRBV11-2 and TRBJ2-5, with TRBD2 as a possible D gene (7 bases). Germline-derived CDR1 and CDR2 are SGHAT and FQNNGV. CDR3 length equals 13 residues. Trimming stripped 4 bases from V and 5 bases from J, with 11 bases between. The CDR3 region is CASSSGGRETQYF. In nucleotides, the CDR3 is TGTGCCAGCAGCTCCGGGGGGCGGGAGACCCAGTACTTC.

The chain uses TRBV2 and TRBJ1-2, with 8 bases aligning to TRBD1. With 4 bases clipped from V and 4 bases from J, the junction kept 5 bases outside the gene matches. CDR1 and CDR2 from the germline V gene are SNHLY and FYNNEI. The CDR3 runs 14 residues. The CDR3 loop is CASSVTGASYGYTF. The CDR3 region has the DNA TGTGCCAGCAGTGTGACAGGGGCGTCCTATGGCTACACCTTC.

The chain has TRBV12-3 or TRBV12-4 and TRBJ2-3, with D unclear. The CDR3 is made up of 12 amino acids. V lost 3 bases and J lost 2, with 3 bases in between. The CDR3 DNA follows: TGTGCCAGCAGTTTCAACACAGATACGCAGTATTTT. Its protein product is CASSFNTDTQYF.

The J gene is TRBJ2-1, the V gene TRBV5-1; possibly TRBD2 for D (5 bases). Germline V gene data show CDR1 as SGHRS and CDR2 as YFSETQ. The CDR3 sequence is 14 residues long. Trimming removed 5 bases at V and 6 bases at J, with 15 bases between. This CDR3 reads CASSREGPSNEQFF. CDR3 in DNA: TGCGCCAGCAGTCGCGAGGGTCCCTCCAATGAGCAGTTCTTC.

The V and J genes are TRBV19 and TRBJ1-2, with a possible D match to TRBD1 (6 bases). Germline V gene sequence: CDR1 LNHDA, CDR2 SQIVND (reference sequence). V was cut by 0 bases and J by 8 bases, with 16 bases left in between. The CDR3 length is 15 residues. CDR3 residues: CASSIDFRGVGGYTF. CDR3 sequence (DNA): TGTGCCAGTAGTATAGATTTCAGGGGCGTCGGAGGCTACACCTTC.

The chain employs TRBV5-4 and TRBJ2-1, with 9 nucleotides matching TRBD1. CDR1 and CDR2 from the germline V gene are SGHNT and YYREEE (reference sequence). The CDR3 length is 17 residues. V trimming: 4 bases; J trimming: 2 bases; junction bases outside the gene matches: 10. DNA for the CDR3: TGTGCCAGCAGCAGGGGGGGACAGGGCATCGCCTACAATGAGCAGTTCTTC. Encoded protein: CASSRGGQGIAYNEQFF.

The chain employs TRBV7-9 and TRBJ2-3; tentatively, D is TRBD1 (5 bases). Germline V gives CDR1 SEHNR, CDR2 FQNEAQ (reference sequence). V lost 3 bases and J 4 bases, leaving 14 bases between the germline ends. The CDR3 has 15 residues. The CDR3 loop is CASSFFRAVADTQYF. CDR3 DNA sequence: TGTGCCAGCAGCTTTTTCAGGGCGGTTGCAGATACGCAGTATTTT.

This clone came up a few times. J is TRBJ2-7 and V is TRBV20-1; no reliable D call. The CDR3 spans 11 residues. CDR1 and CDR2 from the germline V gene are DFQATT and SNEGSKA (reference sequence). Between the trimmed V and J ends, which lost 6 bases and 3 bases, there was a span of 9 bases. CDR3 sequence reads: CSAIDNYEQYF. In nucleotides, the CDR3 is TGCAGTGCCATTGACAACTACGAGCAGTACTTC.

The V call is TRBV5-1, the J call TRBJ1-6; 7 bases fit TRBD1. The length of the CDR3 is 17 residues. CDR1 is SGHRS, CDR2 YFSETQ, per germline. Unmatched junction bases numbered 14, after V lost 4 bases and J lost 7 bases. The CDR3 DNA follows: TGCGCCAGCAGCGGTGGGCTCCTGGGACAGTTGAATTCACCCCTCCACTTT. Amino acid sequence: CASSGGLLGQLNSPLHF. Combining the CDR3 with reference TRBV5-1 and TRBJ1-6 gives the whole variable domain KAGVTQTPRYLIKTRGQQVTLSCSPISGHRSVSWYQQTPGQGLQFLFEYFSETQRNKGNFPGRFSGRQFSNSRSEMNVSTLELGDSALYLCASSGGLLGQLNSPLHFGNGTRLTVT.

This clone occurred once. The rearrangement joins TRBV9 to TRBJ2-7, with 10 positions matching TRBD2. Losses at the gene ends were 3 bases for V and 2 bases for J; bases not matched to a gene: 5. The CDR3 covers 15 residues. Germline V CDR1 and CDR2: SGDLS, YYNGEE. The CDR3 protein is CASSGGLAEAYEQYF. In DNA form, the CDR3 reads TGTGCCAGCAGCGGAGGACTAGCGGAGGCCTACGAGCAGTACTTC.

J is TRBJ2-7 and V is TRBV5-1, with 9 bases aligning to TRBD1. Germline values: CDR1 SGHRS, CDR2 YFSETQ. V lost 0 bases and J lost 4; bases outside the gene matches: 5. The CDR3 has 15 amino acids. CDR3 loop: CASSLDGTGLYEQYF. CDR3 DNA sequence: TGCGCCAGCAGCTTGGATGGGACAGGGCTTTACGAGCAGTACTTC.

This chain links TRBV19 with TRBJ2-7; 8 nucleotides align to TRBD1. The CDR3 spans 13 residues. V shed 9 bases and J 4 bases; nucleotides not matched to a gene: 8. Germline V gives CDR1 LNHDA, CDR2 SQIVND (reference sequence). The CDR3 DNA is TGTGCCAGCAACGACAGGGGCCAGTACGAGCAGTACTTC. Translation gives CASNDRGQYEQYF.

The chain recombines TRBV20-1 with TRBJ2-1; 10 positions agree with TRBD2. J gave up 3 bases and V 3 bases, and 5 bases lay outside the gene matches. In germline, CDR1 is DFQATT, CDR2 SNEGSKA (reference sequence). CDR3 length: 15 residues. The CDR3 sequence is CSASLAGALYNEQFF. CDR3 nucleotides: TGCAGTGCTAGTCTAGCGGGAGCCCTCTACAATGAGCAGTTCTTC.

The V gene is TRBV25-1, the J gene TRBJ1-4; D remains ambiguous. The CDR3 consists of 14 residues. V lost 2 bases and J lost 4, with 8 bases in between. Germline CDR1 MGHDK, CDR2 SYGVNS. This chain's CDR3 is CASSEGGNNEKLFF. The CDR3 DNA reads TGTGCCAGCAGTGAAGGCGGCAATAATGAAAAACTGTTTTTT.

This rearrangement joins TRBV28 to TRBJ1-1; a possible D gene is TRBD1 (6 bases). In germline, CDR1 is MDHEN, CDR2 SYDVKM. The CDR3 spans 13 residues. V shed 7 bases and J shed 0 bases, with 9 bases lying between them. The CDR3 region is CASKTGMNTEAFF. The CDR3 region has the DNA TGTGCCAGCAAAACAGGGATGAACACTGAAGCTTTCTTT.